These 32 T cell receptor beta chains share one sample of origin, sequenced in a study of cytomegalovirus exposure and HLA in healthy donors. Primers included in the PCR were 60 Vbeta and 13 Jbeta primers. Profiling relied on immunoSEQ multiplex PCR, and the TCRdb table lists in-frame clones only, not all of them. The sample yields approximately 140,000 clones, approximately 82% seen once. The sample was PBMCs. Receptors were obtained from a man aged 45-65 years in good health and CMV-seronegative.

DNA of the CDR3: TGTGCCAGCAGCTTAGTCGGGGACAGGGGTCAGCCCCAGCATTTT. The encoded protein is CASSLVGDRGQPQHF. V usage is TRBV7-9 and J usage is TRBJ1-5, with TRBD1 matching over 10 bases. The CDR3 is made up of 15 amino acids. The J segment lost 6 bases and the V segment lost 1 base, leaving 3 bases of the junction unmatched. The germline CDR1 and CDR2 sequences are SEHNR and FQNEAQ (reference sequence). Full variable domain (rest looked up from reference TRBV7-9 and TRBJ1-5): DTGVSQNPRHKITKRGQNVTFRCDPISEHNRLYWYRQTLGQGPEFLTYFQNEAQLEKSRLLSDRFSAERPKGSFSTLEIQRTEQGDSAMYLCASSLVGDRGQPQHFGDGTRLSIL.

DNA of the CDR3: TGTGCCAGCAGCTCTAATCCGAAGCTCCAGCCCCAGCATTTT. Its protein product is CASSSNPKLQPQHF. The rearrangement joins TRBV6-5 to TRBJ1-5, with D unresolved. Between the trimmed V and J ends, which lost 6 bases and 7 bases, there was a span of 16 bases. This CDR3 has 14 amino acids. Looked up from germline, CDR1 is MNHEY and CDR2 is SVGAGI.

The chain carries TRBV27 and TRBJ2-7; a weak D match, TRBD2 (5 bases). The CDR3 runs to 14 residues. Germline CDR1 MNHEY, CDR2 SMNVEV (reference sequence). Trimming cost V 2 bases and J 4 bases, with 12 bases left between them. In nucleotides, the CDR3 is TGTGCCAGCAGTTTAGGGCTAGCCGGGTACGAGCAGTACTTC. Protein sequence: CASSLGLAGYEQYF.

This chain uses TRBV6-6 with TRBJ1-4; D perhaps matches TRBD1 (5 bases). Per germline, CDR1 MNHNY and CDR2 SVGAGI (reference sequence). The CDR3 length is 11 residues. The V end lost 10 bases, the J end lost 10 bases, and 13 bases lay between the germline ends. The DNA of the CDR3 is TGTGCCATCGATGGGGGGGGAAAACTGTTTTTT. Protein: CAIDGGGKLFF.

This clone was found once. The chain employs TRBV7-9 and TRBJ2-3, with a tentative D call TRBD2 (5 bases). The CDR3 covers 17 residues. Trimming pared 7 bases from V and 3 bases from J, leaving 23 bases between. CDR1 is SEHNR and CDR2 is FQNEAQ in the germline V gene (reference sequence). CDR3 nucleotides: TGTGCCAGCAATAATGAGGAGGCCCTTCATGGGACAGATACGCAGTATTTT. This gives the protein CASNNEEALHGTDTQYF.

The V gene is TRBV7-3, the J gene TRBJ1-1, with a weak D call TRBD1 (5 bases). The length of the CDR3 is 13 residues. Germline V gene lookup returns CDR1 SGHTA and CDR2 FQGTGA. V lost 2 bases to trimming and J lost 7 bases, with 11 bases between them. The CDR3 nucleotides are TGTGCCAGCAGCTTAGCAGATCAGGGTGAAGCTTTCTTT. This encodes CASSLADQGEAFF. The whole variable domain, remainder taken from reference TRBV7-3 and TRBJ1-1, is GAGVSQTPSNKVTEKGKYVELRCDPISGHTALYWYRQSLGQGPEFLIYFQGTGAADDSGLPNDRFFAVRPEGSVSTLKIQRTERGDSAVYLCASSLADQGEAFFGQGTRLTVV.

The rearrangement links TRBV27 to TRBJ2-3; 8 bases agree with TRBD1. The ends lost 2 bases at V and 3 bases at J; junction bases unmatched: 1. The germline CDR1 and CDR2 sequences are MNHEY and SMNVEV (reference sequence). There are 14 residues in the CDR3. CDR3 nucleotide sequence: TGTGCCAGCAGTTTAAACAGGGGGACAGATACGCAGTATTTT. Translating gives CASSLNRGTDTQYF.

The V call is TRBV6-5, the J call TRBJ1-5; weak D call: TRBD1 (6 bases). Trimming stripped 7 bases from V and 7 bases from J, with 14 bases between. Germline CDR1 reads MNHEY; CDR2 reads SVGAGI. The CDR3 sequence is 13 residues long. DNA for the CDR3: TGTGCCAGCACCCCAGCTCAGGGGCAGCCCCAGCATTTT. Translated: CASTPAQGQPQHF.

As concerns this clone: A read error may account for a junction end that differs from germline. The chain uses TRBV7-7 and TRBJ2-6, with TRBD1 matching over 7 bases. The CDR3 has 15 residues. Germline V gene data show CDR1 as SSHAT and CDR2 as FNYEAQ (reference sequence). CDR3 sequence (DNA): TGTGCTAGCAGCCCCCTGCAGGGGGAGGCCAACGTCCTGACTTTC. Its protein product is CASSPLQGEANVLTF.

The chain recombines TRBV28 with TRBJ2-1; a weak D match, TRBD2 (6 bases). This CDR3 comprises 15 residues. Germline V gene data show CDR1 as MDHEN and CDR2 as SYDVKM. V was pared by 8 bases and J by 3 bases, with 17 bases between. CDR3 DNA sequence: TGTGCCAGCTTGAGGCGGGGACGGGGCTACAATGAGCAGTTCTTC. It is translated as CASLRRGRGYNEQFF.

The chain recombines TRBV2 with TRBJ1-2, with TRBD1 matching 9 bases. The germline V gene has CDR1 SNHLY and CDR2 FYNNEI. Trimming cost V 6 bases and J 8 bases; bases outside gene matches: 7. The CDR3 totals 13 residues. CDR3 nucleotides: TGTGCCAGCAGGAGGGACAGGGAGAACGGCTACACCTTC. Translating gives CASRRDRENGYTF.

The CDR3 loop reads CASSPRTALDTEAFF. As DNA, the CDR3 is TGTGCCAGCTCACCACGGACAGCCCTCGACACTGAAGCTTTCTTT. The chain uses TRBV18 and TRBJ1-1; D might be TRBD1 (6 bases). This CDR3 spans 15 amino acids. Looked up from germline, CDR1 is KGHSH and CDR2 is LQKENI. The V and J ends lost 1 base and 3 bases respectively, with 12 bases between them.

The chain is built from TRBV5-6 and TRBJ2-5, with 13 bases lining up with TRBD2. The germline V gene has CDR1 SGHDT and CDR2 YYEEEE. The CDR3 is 12 amino acids. V lost 5 bases and J lost 9; bases outside the gene matches: 1. In DNA form, the CDR3 reads TGTGCCAGCAGTGGACTAGCGGGGGCCCAGTACTTC. Translation gives CASSGLAGAQYF.

CDR3 region: CAWSGGATDTQYF. The CDR3 nucleotides are TGTGCCTGGAGCGGGGGGGCCACAGATACGCAGTATTTT. The V call is TRBV30, the J call TRBJ2-3; 8 bases fit TRBD2. There are 13 residues in the CDR3. J was trimmed by 2 bases and V by 3 bases; bases with no gene match: 1. CDR1 and CDR2 (germline): GTSNPN, SVGIG (reference sequence). Filled out from reference TRBV30 and TRBJ2-3, the complete variable domain reads SQTIHQWPATLVQPVGSPLSLECTVEGTSNPNLYWYRQAAGRGLQLLFYSVGIGQISSEVPQNLSASRPQDRQFILSSKKLLLSDSGFYLCAWSGGATDTQYFGPGTRLTVL.

V gene TRBV10-3 combines with J gene TRBJ1-5, with TRBD1 matching over 11 bases. V was pared by 6 bases and J by 7 bases, with 2 bases of the junction left unmatched. The germline gives CDR1 ENHRY, CDR2 SYGVKD. The CDR3 runs 13 residues. Here the CDR3 DNA reads TGTGCCATCAGCGGACAGGGGGCACAGCCCCAGCATTTT. This sequence encodes CAISGQGAQPQHF.

The chain joins TRBV29-1 to TRBJ1-1; D possibly corresponds to TRBD1 (5 bases). Trimming took 7 bases from V and 1 from J, leaving 13 bases between them. Looked up from germline, CDR1 is SQVTM and CDR2 is ANQGSEA. The CDR3 length is 13 residues. This CDR3 reads CSAAGGANTEAFF. In nucleotides, the CDR3 is TGCAGCGCAGCGGGGGGAGCGAACACTGAAGCTTTCTTT.

Only a few counts were recorded for this clone. The V gene is TRBV5-1, the J gene TRBJ2-5; D may be TRBD1 (6 bases). V was trimmed by 0 bases and J by 0 bases, leaving 15 bases between them. CDR1 and CDR2 from the germline V gene are SGHRS and YFSETQ. This CDR3 has 17 residues. CDR3 sequence reads: CASSLVGRGYNQETQYF. CDR3 nucleotides: TGCGCCAGCAGCTTGGTAGGCAGGGGATACAACCAAGAGACCCAGTACTTC.

The chain is built from TRBV4-1 and TRBJ1-1, with a possible D match to TRBD1 (6 bases). Germline CDR1 and CDR2: MGHRA and YSYEKL. CDR3 length: 14 amino acids. Trimming pared 4 bases from V and 5 bases from J, leaving 14 bases between. Here the CDR3 reads CASSRRGAGTEAFF. The CDR3 DNA reads as TGCGCCAGCAGCCGTCGGGGGGCGGGTACTGAAGCTTTCTTT.

This chain uses TRBV18 with TRBJ1-4; the match to TRBD1 covers 8 bases. This CDR3 spans 15 amino acids. V gave up 0 bases and J gave up 11 bases; unmatched junction bases: 8. The germline V gene has CDR1 KGHSH and CDR2 LQKENI. The CDR3, as DNA: TGTGCCAGCTCACCACCGGATCAGGGGGCTGGGAAACTGTTTTTT. Encoded protein: CASSPPDQGAGKLFF.

CDR3 DNA: TGTGCCAGCTCACCAATTATCACCGGGGAGCTGTTTTTT. Protein product: CASSPIITGELFF. The J gene is TRBJ2-2, the V gene TRBV18; D ambiguous. Trimming took 2 bases from V and 4 from J, leaving 5 bases between them. Germline V CDR1 and CDR2: KGHSH, LQKENI. The CDR3 runs to 13 residues. The variable domain in full, completed from reference TRBV18 and TRBJ2-2, reads NAGVMQNPRHLVRRRGQEARLRCSPMKGHSHVYWYRQLPEEGLKFMVYLQKENIIDESGMPKERFSAEFPKEGPSILRIQQVVRGDSAAYFCASSPIITGELFFGEGSRLTVL.

About this clone: Other DNA variants within this sample encode the same CDR3. The chain couples TRBV11-2 to TRBJ1-2; unclear D gene. With 3 bases removed from V and 7 bases from J, the gap between germline ends came to 6 bases. This CDR3 has 11 residues. CDR1 and CDR2 from the germline V gene are SGHAT and FQNNGV. CDR3 sequence reads: CASSFRGGYTF. In DNA form, the CDR3 reads TGTGCCAGCAGCTTCCGGGGTGGCTACACCTTC.

The table lists this clone with a few counts. The chain couples TRBV5-1 to TRBJ1-1, with 9 positions matching TRBD1. The CDR3 consists of 14 residues. The junction had 8 bases not matched to a gene; V was cut back by 3 bases and J by 8 bases. Germline CDR1 reads SGHRS; CDR2 reads YFSETQ. This CDR3 reads CASSWTGEGLEAFF. As DNA, the CDR3 is TGCGCCAGCAGCTGGACAGGGGAGGGTTTAGAAGCTTTCTTT.

The chain recombines TRBV10-3 with TRBJ2-2; D is possibly TRBD1 (6 bases). CDR3 length: 18 amino acids. Germline CDR1 and CDR2: ENHRY and SYGVKD. The V gene lost 3 bases and the J gene lost 3 bases, with 20 bases spanning the gap. The CDR3 DNA reads as TGTGCCATCAGTGAAATTCCTAGGCGGGCAGGGGACACCGGGGAGCTGTTTTTT. The encoded protein is CAISEIPRRAGDTGELFF.

This clone was counted a few times. The chain employs TRBV13 and TRBJ2-1; D gene unclear. The V gene's germline CDR1 is PRHDT and CDR2 FYEKMQ (reference sequence). Trimming removed 6 bases from V and 9 bases from J, with 12 bases in between. CDR3 size: 12 residues. CDR3 in DNA: TGTGCCAGCAGTATTACCCGCAGTGAGCAGTTCTTC. Translated, it gives CASSITRSEQFF.

The V call is TRBV4-1, the J call TRBJ2-1; D is perhaps TRBD1 (6 bases). The CDR3 contains 16 residues. Germline assignment: CDR1 MGHRA and CDR2 YSYEKL. V lost 4 bases and J lost 0, with 13 bases in between. The DNA of the CDR3 is TGCGCCAGCAGCCGGCCGGGACACCTCTCCTACAATGAGCAGTTCTTC. It translates to CASSRPGHLSYNEQFF.

The rearrangement joins TRBV27 to TRBJ2-7, with 10 bases fitting TRBD2. Germline CDR1 MNHEY, CDR2 SMNVEV (reference sequence). The V gene end was trimmed by 2 bases and the J gene end by 5 bases; junction bases not matched to a gene: 3. CDR3 length: 14 residues. The CDR3 here is CASSLLAGDHEQYF. CDR3 nucleotide sequence: TGTGCCAGCAGTTTACTAGCGGGGGATCACGAGCAGTACTTC.

This rearrangement joins TRBV4-2 to TRBJ1-1; no firm D call. Per the germline V gene, CDR1 is LGHNA and CDR2 is YNFKEQ. The CDR3 has 16 amino acids. V lost 0 bases and J lost 1, with 12 bases in between. The CDR3 sequence: CASSQESGGGNTEAFF. As DNA, the CDR3 is TGTGCCAGCAGCCAAGAATCAGGCGGAGGGAACACTGAAGCTTTCTTT.

The chain carries TRBV5-4 and TRBJ1-1, with D perhaps TRBD1 (6 bases). V was trimmed by 5 bases and J by 0 bases, leaving 14 bases between them. The CDR3 consists of 15 residues. CDR1 and CDR2 (germline): SGHNT, YYREEE (reference sequence). The CDR3 loop is CASSPRTDLNTEAFF. DNA of the CDR3: TGTGCCAGCAGTCCCAGGACAGATCTGAACACTGAAGCTTTCTTT.

CDR3 nucleotides: TGTGCCAGCAGTTACTCGACCAGGGGGAACACCGGGGAGCTGTTTTTT. Amino acid sequence: CASSYSTRGNTGELFF. The chain couples TRBV6-5 to TRBJ2-2, with D possibly being TRBD1 (6 bases). Deletions cut 0 bases from V and 1 base from J, with 9 bases between. The CDR3 has 16 residues. Germline loops: CDR1 MNHEY, CDR2 SVGAGI.

This sequence joins TRBV7-9 and TRBJ1-2; TRBD1 might be the D (6 bases). Per the germline V gene, CDR1 is SEHNR and CDR2 is FQNEAQ (reference sequence). Trimming left V 3 bases short and J 5 bases short, with 16 bases between. The CDR3 is 15 residues long. CDR3 residues: CASSFEQGQVYGYTF. CDR3 DNA sequence: TGTGCCAGCAGCTTTGAACAGGGTCAGGTTTATGGCTACACCTTC.

This chain links TRBV5-1 with TRBJ1-1; 9 bases map to TRBD1. The germline gives CDR1 SGHRS, CDR2 YFSETQ. This CDR3 is built from 14 residues. Trimming cost V 1 base and J 4 bases; bases outside gene matches: 2. The CDR3 DNA reads as TGCGCCAGCAGCTTGACAGGGGGCAGCACTGAAGCTTTCTTT. Its translation is CASSLTGGSTEAFF.

This chain connects TRBV30 to TRBJ1-3, with D possibly being TRBD1 (5 bases). Looked up from germline, CDR1 is GTSNPN and CDR2 is SVGIG (reference sequence). V lost 4 bases to trimming and J lost 4 bases, with 17 bases between them. The CDR3 is 15 amino acids. DNA for the CDR3: TGTGCCTGGAATACAAGGGGTTCGCGCGGAAACACCATATATTTT. It specifies CAWNTRGSRGNTIYF.